This T cell receptor (beta chain) was observed in a study of blood T cell repertoires in COVID-19 (dated by TCRdb to the early 2020s). A note on the overall study: Collaborator samples came from the United States, Italy and Spain and covered acute and convalescent phases of COVID-19. The material from the prospective study consisted of cDNA or gDNA derived from T cells, B-cell-depleted T cells, or PBMCs. The dataset comprised deeply sampled blood TCRbeta repertoires from subjects exposed to, actively infected with, or recovered from COVID-19. The repertoires were released in a freely available public database meant as a resource for research on the immune response to SARS-CoV-2. The samples were drawn from two sources: the first 160 participants of the ongoing ImmuneRACE study, and 1,000 to 1,500 subjects contributed by 6 global collaborators. Sample metadata almost always included a de-identified subject ID, COVID-19 status, age in years and sex. Where available, HLA class I and class II types were obtained from metadata supplied by the sample provider rather than from assay-based typing.

TCRbeta CDR3 regions were amplified from genomic DNA by means of the immunoSEQ Assay, a bias-controlled multiplex PCR. The study's own analysis went as follows. Nucleated cell counts per sample were estimated from amplification of reference gene primers within the assay. To quantify the absolute abundance of each unique TCRbeta CDR3 rearrangement, sequence reads were collapsed and filtered. For each sample, productive Simpson clonality was calculated as the square root of Simpson's diversity index across productive rearrangements. The source is immuneACCESS, and TCRdb retained only in-frame sequences with V and J called. Part of the clones is not carried over; for the studies checked, unresolved V genes explain less than half of this, and the remainder is unexplained. V, J and clone size reflect that table, while D and trimming were determined from the DNA. The sample table lists 200,000 to 250,000 clones, around 88% of them with a count of one. The ten largest clones represent less than 3.5% of the sample.

A remark on this clone: The antigen it binds to is not known. Within one base of it there is no much larger clone, and no base qualities were kept.

CDR1 and CDR2 (MNHEY, SMNVEV) derive from the germline V gene (reference sequence). V is reduced by 4 bases and J by 4 bases, leaving a spacing of 13 bases between them. The CDR3 measures 15 amino acids from cysteine to phenylalanine. Of all the DNA, just the CDR3 is kept, 45 bases in frame from base 1. Whole blood was collected in K2EDTA tubes by collaborating institutions according to the institutions' own protocols. For TCRbeta analysis, collaborators shipped samples as frozen whole blood, isolated PBMCs, or DNA extracted from either of those sample types. Results and caveats for the whole study, not just this receptor: How much clinical and demographic metadata was included differed by source and by participant, and the metadata was provided uncurated.

This clonotype was obtained from a man over 45 with active or convalescent COVID-19. The sample comprised peripheral blood. The receptor chain draws on TRBV27 and TRBJ1-4; matching of 6 bases hints at TRBD1 as the D gene. In nucleotides, the sequence is TGTGCCAGCAGTTCCAACAGGGTAGTTAATGAAAAACTGTTTTTT. Translation gives CASSSNRVVNEKLFF.